This T cell receptor (beta chain) was captured by sequencing in a study of Graves' ophthalmopathy and Graves' hyperthyroidism. Study conclusions and caveats: For predicting ophthalmopathy progression, the model had 55% to 71% sensitivity and roughly 77% specificity. In separating ophthalmopathy from stable hyperthyroidism, a 13-signature model achieved about 90% sensitivity and 75% to 84% specificity. Clonotypes were expanded in thyroid at above 0.001 frequency, and most also appeared in blood.

Many counts were recorded for this clonotype. The target antigen is unknown. As the template, RNA transcripts were used to amplify TCR beta CDR3 regions. An initial RT-PCR round employing HTBI primers preceded a second-round multiplex PCR. TCRdb analysed the multiplex PCR reads with MiXCR anew, one entry per CDR3 protein. The data show about 370,000 distinct CDR3 sequences, around 18% seen once. The sequence was obtained from a woman aged 18-35 years with Graves' ophthalmopathy. Sequencing used peripheral blood.

CDR3 region: CSATRDTPEYF. CDR3 DNA sequence: TGCAGTGCGACACGAGATACACCGGAGTACTTC. This chain uses TRBV20-1 with TRBJ2-7; D gene ambiguous. Germline CDR1 and CDR2: DFQATT and SNEGSKA (reference sequence). Trimming took 6 bases from V and 11 from J, leaving 17 bases between them. This CDR3 has 11 residues.